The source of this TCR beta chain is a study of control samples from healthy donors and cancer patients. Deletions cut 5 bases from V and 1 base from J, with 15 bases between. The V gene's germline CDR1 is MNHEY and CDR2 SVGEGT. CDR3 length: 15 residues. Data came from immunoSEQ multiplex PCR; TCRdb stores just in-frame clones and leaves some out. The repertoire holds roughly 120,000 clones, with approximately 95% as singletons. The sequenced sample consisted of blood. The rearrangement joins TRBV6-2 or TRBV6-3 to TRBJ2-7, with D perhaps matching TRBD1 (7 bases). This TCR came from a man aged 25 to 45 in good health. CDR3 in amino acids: CASSPRGAGSYEQYF. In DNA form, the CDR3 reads TGTGCCAGCAGTCCCAGGGGGGCCGGGTCCTACGAGCAGTACTTC.